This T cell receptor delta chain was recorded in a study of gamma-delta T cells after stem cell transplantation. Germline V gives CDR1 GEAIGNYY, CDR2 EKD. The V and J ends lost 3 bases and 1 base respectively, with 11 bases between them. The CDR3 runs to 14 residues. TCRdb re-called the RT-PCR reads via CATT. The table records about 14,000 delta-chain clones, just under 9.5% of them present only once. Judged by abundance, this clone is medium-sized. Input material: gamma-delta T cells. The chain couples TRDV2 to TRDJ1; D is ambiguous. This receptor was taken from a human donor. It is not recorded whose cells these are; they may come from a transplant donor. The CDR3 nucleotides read TGTGCCTGTGACTACCTGGATTCCACCGATAAACTCATCTTT. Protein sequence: CACDYLDSTDKLIF.